What follows are 23 T cell receptor beta chains derived from one specimen sequenced in a study of cytomegalovirus exposure and HLA in healthy donors. The primer mix had 60 Vbeta and 13 Jbeta primers. Clones were read by immunoSEQ multiplex PCR, and TCRdb kept only the in-frame ones, dropping some. The profile shows about 140,000 clones, about four fifths of them singletons. The sample comprised PBMCs. The receptors derive from a man aged 40-49 years in good health and CMV-seropositive.

Note on this clone: At one of its ends the junction is not consistent with the germline gene, which may arise from a read error. The chain is built from TRBV7-9 and TRBJ1-4; no reliable D call. The CDR3 has 13 residues. CDR1 is SEHNR and CDR2 is FQNEAQ in the germline V gene (reference sequence). CDR3 loop: CSSSLLTNEKLFF. CDR3 DNA sequence: TGTTCCAGCAGCTTACTAACTAATGAAAAACTGTTTTTT.

The chain employs TRBV10-3 and TRBJ2-7; tentatively, D is TRBD2 (5 bases). There are 12 residues in the CDR3. The germline gives CDR1 ENHRY, CDR2 SYGVKD. Between the trimmed V and J ends, which lost 4 bases and 6 bases, there was a span of 10 bases. The CDR3 is CAISARSGEQYF. CDR3 sequence (DNA): TGTGCCATCAGTGCCCGAAGCGGCGAGCAGTACTTC.

This clone was counted a single time. V usage is TRBV2 and J usage is TRBJ2-1; possible D gene TRBD2, 5 bases. The CDR3 loop spans 12 amino acids. With 7 bases removed from V and 7 bases from J, the gap between germline ends came to 11 bases. Germline V gene sequence: CDR1 SNHLY, CDR2 FYNNEI. The CDR3 loop reads CASTRTSNEQFF. The CDR3 coding sequence is TGTGCCAGCACTCGAACTAGTAATGAGCAGTTCTTC. The variable domain in full, with the rest retrieved from reference TRBV2 and TRBJ2-1, is EPEVTQTPSHQVTQMGQEVILRCVPISNHLYFYWYRQILGQKVEFLVSFYNNEISEKSEIFDDQFSVERPDGSNFTLKIRSTKLEDSAMYFCASTRTSNEQFFGPGTRLTVL.

This sequence joins TRBV29-1 and TRBJ2-3; 13 bases line up with TRBD2. After removal of 7 bases from V and 4 bases from J, the junction contained 8 bases not matched to a gene. Germline CDR1 is SQVTM and CDR2 is ANQGSEA. This CDR3 region has 15 residues. CDR3 DNA sequence: TGCAGCGCCGTACGACTAGCGGGAGGATCAGATACGCAGTATTTT. Its protein product is CSAVRLAGGSDTQYF.

V usage is TRBV9 and J usage is TRBJ2-7; 8 bases agree with TRBD1. CDR1 is SGDLS and CDR2 is YYNGEE in the germline V gene. The CDR3 loop spans 14 amino acids. The J segment lost 1 base and the V segment lost 4 bases, leaving 4 bases of the junction unmatched. The chain's CDR3 is CASSIGQGSYEQYF. The CDR3 bases are TGTGCCAGCAGCATCGGACAGGGATCCTACGAGCAGTACTTC.

The rearrangement uses TRBV7-9 and TRBJ2-7; D is unresolved. The CDR3 is 12 residues long. V gave up 5 bases and J gave up 3 bases, with 8 bases separating them. Per germline, CDR1 SEHNR and CDR2 FQNEAQ (reference sequence). The CDR3 coding sequence is TGTGCCAGCAGCCCGGGTAACTACGAGCAGTACTTC. Amino acids: CASSPGNYEQYF. Full variable domain (rest looked up from reference TRBV7-9 and TRBJ2-7): DTGVSQNPRHKITKRGQNVTFRCDPISEHNRLYWYRQTLGQGPEFLTYFQNEAQLEKSRLLSDRFSAERPKGSFSTLEIQRTEQGDSAMYLCASSPGNYEQYFGPGTRLTVT.

This chain uses TRBV10-1 with TRBJ1-5, with D possibly matching TRBD1 (5 bases). The CDR3 sequence is 13 residues long. V was clipped by 0 bases and J by 7 bases, with 7 bases between them. Germline CDR1 is WNHNN and CDR2 is SYGVQD (reference sequence). The CDR3 DNA reads as TGCGCCAGCAGTGAGTCTGGGGCACAGCCCCAGCATTTT. Protein: CASSESGAQPQHF.

V usage is TRBV5-4 and J usage is TRBJ1-2; TRBD1 matches at 7 bases. V was pared by 4 bases and J by 4 bases, with 4 bases of the junction left unmatched. This CDR3 contains 13 residues. Germline V gives CDR1 SGHNT, CDR2 YYREEE (reference sequence). The CDR3 nucleotides read TGTGCCAGCAGCGCAGGACAGGTCTATGGCTACACCTTC. It encodes CASSAGQVYGYTF.

The chain links TRBV4-3 to TRBJ2-7, with 8 bases identical to TRBD2. J was trimmed by 6 bases and V by 1 base; bases with no gene match: 11. CDR1 and CDR2 (germline): LGHNA, YSLEER. This CDR3 comprises 16 residues. The CDR3 nucleotides are TGCGCCAGCAGCCAAGTCTGGGGCGGGGGGACCTTCGAGCAGTACTTC. Translation gives CASSQVWGGGTFEQYF.

V gene TRBV7-3 combines with J gene TRBJ1-1; a weak D match, TRBD1 (5 bases). V lost 3 bases and J 14 bases, leaving 19 bases between the germline ends. The germline V gene encodes CDR1 SGHTA and CDR2 FQGTGA. The CDR3 runs to 13 residues. The chain's CDR3 is CASSFGAGGTPFF. CDR3 DNA: TGTGCCAGCAGCTTCGGAGCGGGGGGGACGCCGTTCTTT.

This rearrangement joins TRBV13 to TRBJ2-7; TRBD1 agrees at 10 bases. In germline, CDR1 is PRHDT, CDR2 FYEKMQ (reference sequence). This CDR3 comprises 16 residues. With 1 base clipped from V and 4 bases from J, the junction kept 7 bases outside the gene matches. As DNA, the CDR3 is TGTGCCAGCAGCTTAGCGACAGGGGGCTTGATTTACGAGCAGTACTTC. Amino acids: CASSLATGGLIYEQYF.

J is TRBJ2-4 and V is TRBV19; possibly TRBD1 for D (6 bases). Per germline, CDR1 LNHDA and CDR2 SQIVND (reference sequence). This CDR3 is built from 13 residues. Trimming shortened V by 6 bases and J by 1 base, and 7 bases separated the two germline ends. CDR3 nucleotides: TGTGCCAGTAGGCAGGGGGCCAAAAACATTCAGTACTTC. It encodes CASRQGAKNIQYF.

This chain uses TRBV25-1 with TRBJ2-3; TRBD1 might be the D (5 bases). Trimming stripped 7 bases from V and 2 bases from J, with 13 bases between. From germline, CDR1 is MGHDK and CDR2 SYGVNS. The CDR3 extends over 14 amino acids. The CDR3 region is CASIGAQATDTQYF. Written as DNA, the CDR3 is TGTGCCAGCATTGGGGCTCAAGCCACAGATACGCAGTATTTT.

The chain recombines TRBV13 with TRBJ2-1; TRBD1 agrees at 9 bases. The germline V gene has CDR1 PRHDT and CDR2 FYEKMQ (reference sequence). The J segment lost 3 bases and the V segment lost 4 bases, leaving 4 bases of the junction unmatched. The CDR3 length is 15 residues. As DNA, the CDR3 is TGTGCCAGCAGCTCGGGACAGGGCGTCTACAATGAGCAGTTCTTC. It is translated as CASSSGQGVYNEQFF.

The chain combines TRBV11-2 with TRBJ2-5; weak D call: TRBD2 (5 bases). Germline V CDR1 and CDR2: SGHAT, FQNNGV. The CDR3 sequence is 14 residues long. Trimming pared 2 bases from V and 5 bases from J, leaving 12 bases between. The CDR3 region has the DNA TGTGCCAGCAGCTTATTTGAGGGAATGGAGACCCAGTACTTC. This gives the protein CASSLFEGMETQYF.

The J gene is TRBJ1-3, the V gene TRBV7-9; tentative D call: TRBD1 (6 bases). CDR1 and CDR2 from the germline V gene are SEHNR and FQNEAQ (reference sequence). Trimming took off 5 bases at V and 0 bases at J, with 17 bases between the two ends. The CDR3 loop spans 17 amino acids. The CDR3 sequence: CASSHQATGRSGNTIYF. The CDR3 region has the DNA TGTGCCAGCAGCCACCAAGCAACAGGGCGCTCTGGAAACACCATATATTTT.

The rearrangement links TRBV28 to TRBJ1-4, with D unresolved. V lost 10 bases, J lost 0 bases, and 6 bases lay in between. CDR3 size: 12 residues. Germline V gene data show CDR1 as MDHEN and CDR2 as SYDVKM. CDR3 nucleotide sequence: TGTGCCACCCTTGCAACTAATGAAAAACTGTTTTTT. Translation gives CATLATNEKLFF.

This clone has only a few counts. The chain couples TRBV5-1 to TRBJ2-5, with 7 bases matching TRBD2. This CDR3 contains 14 residues. Germline CDR1 and CDR2: SGHRS and YFSETQ. Germline trimming cut 0 bases from V and 11 bases from J; bases unmatched to any gene: 10. The CDR3 DNA is TGCGCCAGCAGCTTGGTGGAGGCTCGGCGGGAGCAGTACTTC. Protein: CASSLVEARREQYF.

The rearrangement links TRBV19 to TRBJ2-1, with TRBD2 matching over 8 bases. The CDR3 is 17 amino acids. The trim removed 7 bases at V and 5 bases at J, leaving 16 bases unmatched. The germline gives CDR1 LNHDA, CDR2 SQIVND (reference sequence). CDR3 coding DNA: TGTGCCAGTACGCTGCGCGTACGCTCGGGGGGGCACAATGAGCAGTTCTTC. Amino acids: CASTLRVRSGGHNEQFF.

J is TRBJ1-1 and V is TRBV5-6; no definite D call. This CDR3 region has 17 residues. Per the germline V gene, CDR1 is SGHDT and CDR2 is YYEEEE. V was pared by 3 bases and J by 0 bases, with 18 bases between. The CDR3: CASSSKRAGKMNTEAFF. The CDR3 region has the DNA TGTGCCAGCAGCTCAAAGCGGGCAGGAAAGATGAACACTGAAGCTTTCTTT.

This chain links TRBV10-3 with TRBJ2-1, with D tentatively TRBD1 (6 bases). The CDR3 has 15 residues. Between the trimmed V and J ends, which lost 4 bases and 8 bases, there was a span of 18 bases. Germline assignment: CDR1 ENHRY and CDR2 SYGVKD. The chain's CDR3 is CAISAPGAGVHEQFF. The CDR3 DNA sequence: TGTGCCATCAGTGCCCCCGGGGCAGGGGTCCATGAGCAGTTCTTC.

The CDR3 DNA follows: TGCGCCAGCAGCTTGGCCAGGGCCACCGGGGAGCTGTTTTTT. This sequence encodes CASSLARATGELFF. The V call is TRBV5-1, the J call TRBJ2-2, with D perhaps TRBD1 (5 bases). CDR1 is SGHRS and CDR2 is YFSETQ in the germline V gene. V was clipped by 0 bases and J by 4 bases, with 7 bases between them. The CDR3 extends over 14 amino acids. The full variable domain, with the rest looked up from reference TRBV5-1 and TRBJ2-2, is KAGVTQTPRYLIKTRGQQVTLSCSPISGHRSVSWYQQTPGQGLQFLFEYFSETQRNKGNFPGRFSGRQFSNSRSEMNVSTLELGDSALYLCASSLARATGELFFGEGSRLTVL.

V is TRBV5-8 and J is TRBJ2-3, with D uncertain. The V gene's germline CDR1 is SGHTS and CDR2 YDEGEE. The length of the CDR3 is 13 residues. Trimming removed 4 bases at V and 4 bases at J, with 10 bases between. CDR3 coding DNA: TGTGCCAGCAGCGCGGATACTTCAGATACGCAGTATTTT. Its translation: CASSADTSDTQYF.